These T cell receptor beta chains were read from a single sample in a study of T cells in Graves' hyperthyroidism and ophthalmopathy. One entry per CDR3 protein, called by TCRdb with MiXCR from the multiplex PCR reads. The data show about 480,000 distinct CDR3 sequences, with about an eighth seen just once and around a sixth held by the top ten. What was sequenced was blood. These receptors all come from a woman in her late teens or twenties with Graves' hyperthyroidism. Each CDR3 is given with its conserved first and last residue. D genes are given only for firm matches. Expanded clones get a size class; other rows say once, few or many, or leave the size out.

j_call clone_size v_call d_call cdr3_nt cdr3_aa
TRBJ1-1 many TRBV30 . TGTGCCTGGAGTCCAAGTGGCGACACTGAAGCTTTCTTT CAWSPSGDTEAFF
TRBJ1-1 many TRBV20-1 . TGCAGTGCTATGAGCCAGGCCGATGAAGCTTTCTTT CSAMSQADEAFF
TRBJ1-2 few TRBV20-1 . TGCAGTGCTAGAACTATTGCGGTCTATGGCTACACCTTC CSARTIAVYGYTF
TRBJ2-1 . TRBV12-3/TRBV12-4 . TGTGCCAGCACCGCAGGGGTCAGCACCGGGACTGACTGGGATGAGCAGTTCTTC CASTAGVSTGTDWDEQFF
TRBJ2-3 . TRBV10-3 . TGTGCCATCAGTGAGTCGGGGAACCAGCGTACGCAGTATTTT CAISESGNQRTQYF
TRBJ2-3 many TRBV4-1 . TGCGCCAGCAGCGCTGCTTTCCTTCCAGATACGCAGTATTTT CASSAAFLPDTQYF
TRBJ2-5 . TRBV2 . TGTGCCAGCAGTGATTCCCGGAGGAGGGAAGGGACCCAGTACTTC CASSDSRRREGTQYF
TRBJ2-1 few TRBV7-3 TRBD2 TGTGCCAGCAGCCAAAACCACCGCAGCGGGATTAATGAGCAGTTCTTC CASSQNHRSGINEQFF
TRBJ2-4 . TRBV20-1 TRBD1 TGCAGTGCCCTGGGGAGGGACAGGGGAGTCTCCATCGCCAAAAACATTAAGTACTTC CSALGRDRGVSIAKNIKYF
TRBJ1-1 many TRBV11-2 . TGTGCCAGCAGCCCCAATTCAGTACCGAACACTGAAGCTTTCTTT CASSPNSVPNTEAFF
TRBJ2-7 many TRBV9 . TGTGCCAGCAGCGTAGAAGACGTTTACTTTGACGAACAGTACTTC CASSVEDVYFDEQYF
TRBJ2-1 few TRBV3-1 TRBD2 TGTGCCAGCAGCCAAGATCTAGCGGGTACTCAGTTCTTC CASSQDLAGTQFF
TRBJ2-2 many TRBV6-1 . TGTGCCTGCCCCCCCGGGACCAACACCGGGGAGCTGTTTTTT CACPPGTNTGELFF
TRBJ2-3 many TRBV14 . TGTGCCAGCAGCCAAGGTCCGGTTACGCAGTATTTT CASSQGPVTQYF
TRBJ2-2 . TRBV6-1 . TGTGCCAGCAGTTACGGAGGGACAGTCGCGAACACCGGGGAGCTGTTTTTT CASSYGGTVANTGELFF
TRBJ2-7 few TRBV20-1 . TGCAGTGCCCGCCGGGACACTTACGAGCAGTACTTC CSARRDTYEQYF
TRBJ1-2 many TRBV19 TRBD1 TGTGCCAGTAGTATTGAGGGACAGAGATATGGCTACACCTTC CASSIEGQRYGYTF
TRBJ1-2 many TRBV5-5 . TGTGCCAGCAGCTTGGCCCCGGGTAACTATGGCTACACCTTC CASSLAPGNYGYTF
TRBJ1-2 many TRBV13 . TGTGCCAGCAGCATCATCTCAGCCCGGGGCTACACCTTC CASSIISARGYTF
TRBJ1-4 many TRBV3-1 TRBD1 TGTGCCAGCAGCCCCCAGGACAGGGGAGACGAAAAACTGTTTTTT CASSPQDRGDEKLFF
TRBJ2-7 many TRBV10-3 . TGTGCCATCAGGGGGACGGTCCTCTACGAGCAGTACTTC CAIRGTVLYEQYF
TRBJ1-4 many TRBV2 TRBD1 TGTGCCAGCAGTGTAGGACAGGGGGATGAAAAACTGTTTTTT CASSVGQGDEKLFF
TRBJ2-2 many TRBV30 . TGTGCCTGGAGTGTACTAAGCCCGGGGGAGCTGTTTTTT CAWSVLSPGELFF
TRBJ1-2 many TRBV2 . TGTGCCAGCCCTTCTGCCTATGGCTACACCTTC CASPSAYGYTF
TRBJ1-1 many TRBV6-1 . TGTGCCAGCAGGACGACCTCCGGGGCACGGAACACTGAAGCTTTCTTT CASRTTSGARNTEAFF
TRBJ2-1 . TRBV6-1 . TGTGCCACTGGACCGCATTCCTACAATGAGCAGTTCTTC CATGPHSYNEQFF
TRBJ1-6 . TRBV7-9 TRBD1 TGTGCCAGCAGCAGATCGACAGGGGGGAATTCACCCCTCCACTTT CASSRSTGGNSPLHF
TRBJ2-5 many TRBV9 . TGTGCCAGCAGCGGAGGACCCGGTGGACAAGAGACCCAGTACTTC CASSGGPGGQETQYF
TRBJ2-7 few TRBV5-1 . TGCGCCAGCAGTACCGGGACACTAGCCTACGAGCAGTACTTC CASSTGTLAYEQYF
TRBJ2-1 . TRBV18 TRBD2 TGTGCCAGCTCACAGGAGCGGGCGGGAGTAGGGTACAATGAGCAGTTCTTC CASSQERAGVGYNEQFF
TRBJ2-1 many TRBV6-1 . TGTGCCAGTTGGGGTAGCGGAGTTTGGGCGTTCTTC CASWGSGVWAFF
TRBJ1-3 . TRBV28 . TGTGCCAGCAGTTTCAGCAGGGGAAACACCATATATTTT CASSFSRGNTIYF
TRBJ1-1 many TRBV30 . TGTGCCTGGAGTGTGGGGGGCCATATTACTGAAGCTTTCTTT CAWSVGGHITEAFF
TRBJ2-3 few TRBV6-1 TRBD2 TGTGCCAGCAGGCCTATGGGCAGCGGGAGTTTCACAGATACGCAGTATTTT CASRPMGSGSFTDTQYF
TRBJ2-1 . TRBV14 TRBD2 TGTGCCAGCAGCCCTTTAGCGGGTGGGGGGAATGAGCAGTTCTTC CASSPLAGGGNEQFF
TRBJ1-1 many TRBV24-1 . TGTGCCACCAGTGAGGAACAGGGCTGGATTGGGGCTTTCTTT CATSEEQGWIGAFF
TRBJ2-1 many TRBV12-5 . TGTGCTAGTGGTCCAAAAACCGGAAGGGGCGCCCTCAATGAGCAGTTCTTC CASGPKTGRGALNEQFF